These 10 T cell receptor beta chains originate from one sample sequenced in a study of beta chain features in type 1 diabetes. General study findings and limits: Moderate yet significant TCRB CDR3 shortening was seen in Type 1 diabetes patients in all four CD4+ subsets.

No antigen has been identified for these receptors. The isolated RNA, all of it, was reverse transcribed, so expressed TCRB transcripts were what got sequenced. Method: immunoSEQ multiplex PCR; TCRdb's copy keeps in-frame clones and lacks some. The data show around 100,000 clones, under 30% seen once. Sequencing was done on a sample of central memory CD4+ T cells from blood. The source is a woman between 18 and 29 years old with type 1 diabetes.

The V call is TRBV14, the J call TRBJ1-4; D perhaps matches TRBD1 (5 bases). CDR1 is SGHDN, CDR2 FVKESK, per germline. The CDR3 totals 16 residues. V was pared by 1 base and J by 8 bases, with 17 bases between. DNA for the CDR3: TGTGCCAGCAGCCAAGTTCGCGGCAGGGTATCCGAAAAACTGTTTTTT. This sequence encodes CASSQVRGRVSEKLFF.

The CDR3 loop reads CASSRAGVGTGELFF. Written as DNA, the CDR3 is TGTGCCAGCAGTCGAGCGGGAGTTGGCACCGGGGAGCTGTTTTTT. The rearrangement joins TRBV6-5 to TRBJ2-2, with TRBD2 matching over 8 bases. Per germline, CDR1 MNHEY and CDR2 SVGAGI. This CDR3 comprises 15 residues. V lost 5 bases, J lost 4 bases, and 6 bases stayed unmatched.

V gene TRBV18 combines with J gene TRBJ1-4, with D tentatively TRBD1 (6 bases). CDR1 KGHSH and CDR2 LQKENI come from the germline V gene. V lost 2 bases and J 4 bases, leaving 17 bases between the germline ends. This CDR3 is 17 amino acids long. The CDR3 here is CASSPSYTGRDNEKLFF. The CDR3 nucleotides are TGTGCCAGCTCACCATCATATACAGGGAGGGATAATGAAAAACTGTTTTTT. The full variable domain, its missing parts supplied by reference TRBV18 and TRBJ1-4, is NAGVMQNPRHLVRRRGQEARLRCSPMKGHSHVYWYRQLPEEGLKFMVYLQKENIIDESGMPKERFSAEFPKEGPSILRIQQVVRGDSAAYFCASSPSYTGRDNEKLFFGSGTQLSVL.

The CDR3 protein is CASSLLANHGETQYF. In DNA, the CDR3 is TGTGCCAGCAGCCTACTAGCTAACCACGGAGAGACCCAGTACTTC. The chain links TRBV7-3 to TRBJ2-5; D possibly corresponds to TRBD2 (6 bases). V shed 5 bases and J shed 4 bases, with 17 bases lying between them. CDR3 length: 15 amino acids. Per germline, CDR1 SGHTA and CDR2 FQGTGA.

The CDR3 sequence is CASSSPVGQGQANYGYTF. In nucleotides, the CDR3 is TGTGCCAGCAGCTCGCCCGTGGGACAGGGACAAGCTAACTATGGCTACACCTTC. This chain connects TRBV7-2 to TRBJ1-2; TRBD1 agrees at 9 bases. The junction had 12 bases not matched to a gene; V was cut back by 4 bases and J by 0 bases. The length of the CDR3 is 18 residues. Germline CDR1 is SGHTA and CDR2 is FQGNSA.

The rearrangement links TRBV18 to TRBJ1-2, with 7 bases aligning to TRBD1. Unmatched junction bases numbered 4, after V lost 6 bases and J lost 3 bases. The CDR3 is made up of 13 amino acids. Germline CDR1 reads KGHSH; CDR2 reads LQKENI. The CDR3 DNA reads as TGTGCCAGCTCCCTACAGGGGCACTATGGCTACACCTTC. This codes for CASSLQGHYGYTF.

The V call is TRBV5-5, the J call TRBJ1-3; the D gene is possibly TRBD1 (5 bases). The CDR3 has 14 amino acids. V was cut by 2 bases and J by 1 base, with 7 bases left in between. Germline lookup yields CDR1 SGHKS and CDR2 YYEKEE (reference sequence). CDR3 nucleotides: TGTGCCAGCAGCTTCCAGGGTTCTGGAAACACCATATATTTT. This encodes CASSFQGSGNTIYF.

This clone was counted between two and nine times. This sequence joins TRBV6-5 and TRBJ1-2, with 9 bases identical to TRBD1. The CDR3 consists of 13 residues. J gave up 7 bases and V 6 bases, and 6 bases lay outside the gene matches. Per the germline V gene, CDR1 is MNHEY and CDR2 is SVGAGI. CDR3 coding DNA: TGTGCCAGCAGGGGTCGGACAGGGGTTGGCTACACCTTC. Encoded protein: CASRGRTGVGYTF.

The chain couples TRBV28 to TRBJ2-1, with D perhaps matching TRBD2 (6 bases). CDR1 MDHEN and CDR2 SYDVKM come from the germline V gene. V dropped 7 bases and J dropped 0 bases, with 19 bases sitting between them. The CDR3 is 17 amino acids. Here the CDR3 DNA reads TGTGCCAGCACCAGTACGGGAGCCGGAAGCTCCTACAATGAGCAGTTCTTC. It codes for CASTSTGAGSSYNEQFF. The variable domain in full, completed from reference TRBV28 and TRBJ2-1, reads DVKVTQSSRYLVKRTGEKVFLECVQDMDHENMFWYRQDPGLGLRLIYFSYDVKMKEKGDIPEGYSVSREKKERFSLILESASTNQTSMYLCASTSTGAGSSYNEQFFGPGTRLTVL.

This chain connects TRBV30 to TRBJ2-1, with TRBD2 identical over 7 bases. Germline assignment: CDR1 GTSNPN and CDR2 SVGIG (reference sequence). The CDR3 runs to 15 residues. The junction had 9 bases not matched to a gene; V was cut back by 2 bases and J by 5 bases. The chain's CDR3 is CAWSPRGLENNEQFF. CDR3 in DNA: TGTGCCTGGAGTCCTCGAGGACTAGAGAACAATGAGCAGTTCTTC. Complete variable domain (other parts from reference TRBV30 and TRBJ2-1): SQTIHQWPATLVQPVGSPLSLECTVEGTSNPNLYWYRQAAGRGLQLLFYSVGIGQISSEVPQNLSASRPQDRQFILSSKKLLLSDSGFYLCAWSPRGLENNEQFFGPGTRLTVL.